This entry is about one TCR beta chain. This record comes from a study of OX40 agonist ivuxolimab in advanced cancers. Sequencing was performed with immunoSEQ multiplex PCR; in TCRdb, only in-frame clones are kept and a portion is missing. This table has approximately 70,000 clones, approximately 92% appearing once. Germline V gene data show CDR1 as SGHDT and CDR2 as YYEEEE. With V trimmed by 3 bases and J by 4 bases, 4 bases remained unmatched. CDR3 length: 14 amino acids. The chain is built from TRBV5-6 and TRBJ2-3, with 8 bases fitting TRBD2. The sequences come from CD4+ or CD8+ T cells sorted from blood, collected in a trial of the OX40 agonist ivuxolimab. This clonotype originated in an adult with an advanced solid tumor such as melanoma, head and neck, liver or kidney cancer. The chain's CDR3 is CASSSGGPADTQYF. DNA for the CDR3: TGTGCCAGCAGCTCGGGAGGGCCCGCAGATACGCAGTATTTT.